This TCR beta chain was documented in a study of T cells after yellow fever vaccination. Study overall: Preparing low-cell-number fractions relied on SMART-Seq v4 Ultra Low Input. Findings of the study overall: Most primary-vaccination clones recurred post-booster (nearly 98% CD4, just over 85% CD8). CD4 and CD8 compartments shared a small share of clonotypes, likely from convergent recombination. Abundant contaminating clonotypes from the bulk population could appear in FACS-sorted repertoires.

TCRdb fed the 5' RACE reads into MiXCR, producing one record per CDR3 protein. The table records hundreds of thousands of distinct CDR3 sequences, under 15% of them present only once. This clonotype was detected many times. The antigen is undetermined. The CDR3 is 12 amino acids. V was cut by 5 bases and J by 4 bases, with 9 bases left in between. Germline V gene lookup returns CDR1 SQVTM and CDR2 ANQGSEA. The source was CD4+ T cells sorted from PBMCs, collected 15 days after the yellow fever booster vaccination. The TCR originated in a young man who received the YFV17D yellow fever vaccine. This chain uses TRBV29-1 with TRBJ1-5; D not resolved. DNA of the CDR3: TGCAGCGTTTCAGATCCTAATCAGCCCCAGCATTTT. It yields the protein CSVSDPNQPQHF.